The clone carrying this T cell receptor beta chain showed up just a few times. Its antigen is unknown. Sample-barcoded 5' priming and a J-beta primer mix drove a second PCR of about 6 to 12 cycles. TCRdb analysed the 5' RACE reads with MiXCR anew, one entry per CDR3 protein. The data contain around 1,800,000 distinct CDR3 sequences, around 40% of them singletons. The germline V gene encodes CDR1 MDHEN and CDR2 SYDVKM. CDR3 length: 16 residues. V lost 2 bases, J lost 1 base, and 8 bases stayed unmatched. The entry originates in a study of blood T cells in healthy people across ages. Overall study findings and caveats: There was no known CMV status for donors, so expanded clonotype changes were possibly confounded.

The sequencing sample was made of blood. This clonotype originated in a human donor in good health. The V call is TRBV28, the J call TRBJ2-7, with 7 nucleotides matching TRBD1. In DNA form, the CDR3 reads TGTGCCAGCAGTTTAATCGGGACAGCCTCTTCCTACGAGCAGTACTTC. Encoded protein: CASSLIGTASSYEQYF.